This entry lists 28 T cell receptor beta chains sequenced from one sample in a study of lymphopenia after photon versus proton radiotherapy (dated 2019 in TCRdb). Receptors were amplified or captured by the immunoSEQ multiplex PCR assay. In TCRdb, the immuneACCESS table is reduced to in-frame sequences with V and J assigned. These tables do not hold every clone; where another copy was compared, an unresolved V gene accounts for under half, and the others remain unexplained. This sample has over 15,000 clones in its table, and about nine tenths of those were observed once. The ten largest account for approximately 11% of the sample. The source material was peripheral blood, sampled from a patient treated with proton-based radiotherapy. The receptors come from an older man with pancreatic cancer.

The chain has TRBV5-1 and TRBJ2-7, with 10 bases aligning to TRBD2. J was trimmed by 2 bases and V by 4 bases; bases with no gene match: 6. Germline V gives CDR1 SGHRS, CDR2 YFSETQ. This CDR3 is built from 15 residues. DNA for the CDR3: TGCGCCAGCAGCCCCGGACTAGCGGTGGCCTACGAGCAGTACTTC. Translating it yields CASSPGLAVAYEQYF.

The V call is TRBV5-1, the J call TRBJ1-2; D uncertain. In germline, CDR1 is SGHRS, CDR2 YFSETQ. The CDR3 consists of 15 residues. V lost 4 bases and J lost 2, with 15 bases in between. CDR3: CASSRTRTGNYGYTF. CDR3 in DNA: TGCGCCAGCAGCCGGACCCGGACGGGAAACTATGGCTACACCTTC.

In this sample, this clone turned up once. The rearrangement joins TRBV9 to TRBJ1-6; the D gene is possibly TRBD1 (6 bases). The CDR3 extends over 16 amino acids. The V gene's germline CDR1 is SGDLS and CDR2 YYNGEE. V was pared by 4 bases and J by 10 bases, with 21 bases between. CDR3 DNA sequence: TGTGCCAGCAGCCCAAGGGGCACAGGGTTGAGGTCACCCCTCCACTTT. Its protein product is CASSPRGTGLRSPLHF.

The rearrangement joins TRBV19 to TRBJ1-2, with D possibly TRBD1 on 5 matching bases. This CDR3 contains 15 residues. V was cut by 5 bases and J by 4 bases, with 17 bases left in between. Germline V CDR1 and CDR2: LNHDA, SQIVND (reference sequence). The CDR3 DNA is TGTGCCAGTAGTGCGGCAGGGTATCTCGGCTATGGCTACACCTTC. As protein: CASSAAGYLGYGYTF.

The rearrangement joins TRBV19 to TRBJ2-7, with D unresolved. V lost 2 bases, J lost 3 bases, and 8 bases lay in between. Per germline, CDR1 LNHDA and CDR2 SQIVND (reference sequence). The CDR3 spans 13 residues. CDR3 sequence: CASSIRVDYEQYF. CDR3 bases: TGTGCCAGTAGTATACGGGTGGACTACGAGCAGTACTTC. Variable domain in full (rest from reference TRBV19 and TRBJ2-7): DGGITQSPKYLFRKEGQNVTLSCEQNLNHDAMYWYRQDPGQGLRLIYYSQIVNDFQKGDIAEGYSVSREKKESFPLTVTSAQKNPTAFYLCASSIRVDYEQYFGPGTRLTVT.

This chain joins TRBV10-3 and TRBJ2-7, with D possibly matching TRBD1 (6 bases). The CDR3 length is 14 residues. CDR1 and CDR2 (germline): ENHRY, SYGVKD. Trimming stripped 2 bases from V and 0 bases from J, with 8 bases between. The CDR3, as DNA: TGTGCCATCAGTGAGACAGGGTCCTCCTACGAGCAGTACTTC. This gives the protein CAISETGSSYEQYF.

The CDR3 DNA follows: TGCGCCAGCAGTGATCATCCTAGCGGGACGGTTGGGCAGTTCTTC. Protein product: CASSDHPSGTVGQFF. The V gene is TRBV10-1, the J gene TRBJ2-1, with 9 bases aligning to TRBD2. Germline V CDR1 and CDR2: WNHNN, SYGVQD (reference sequence). CDR3 length: 15 residues. Trimming at V came to 3 bases and at J to 12 bases, leaving 12 bases not matched to a gene.

This clone was seen a handful of times. V usage is TRBV6-1 and J usage is TRBJ1-5, with 7 bases matching TRBD1. The CDR3 has 14 residues. V lost 6 bases to trimming and J lost 4 bases; unmatched junction nucleotides: 6. Germline-derived CDR1 and CDR2 are MNHNS and SASEGT. CDR3 amino acids: CASRSTGWNQPQHF. In DNA form, the CDR3 reads TGTGCCAGCAGGTCGACAGGGTGGAATCAGCCCCAGCATTTT.

The rearrangement links TRBV7-3 to TRBJ1-2; 7 bases fit TRBD1. This CDR3 comprises 13 residues. CDR1 and CDR2 from the germline V gene are SGHTA and FQGTGA. With V trimmed by 5 bases and J by 10 bases, 10 bases remained unmatched. The CDR3 DNA sequence: TGTGCCAGCAGCCAGAACCAGGGGGGGTCCTACACCTTC. As protein: CASSQNQGGSYTF. Based on the CDR3 plus reference TRBV7-3 and TRBJ1-2, the full variable domain is GAGVSQTPSNKVTEKGKYVELRCDPISGHTALYWYRQSLGQGPEFLIYFQGTGAADDSGLPNDRFFAVRPEGSVSTLKIQRTERGDSAVYLCASSQNQGGSYTFGSGTRLTVV.

V and J are TRBV7-9 and TRBJ2-5; TRBD2 aligns across 13 bases. The CDR3 runs 15 residues. The V and J ends lost 4 bases and 5 bases, in that order; junction bases with no gene match: 4. Germline loops: CDR1 SEHNR, CDR2 FQNEAQ (reference sequence). CDR3 region: CASSYPGLAGETQYF. The CDR3 DNA follows: TGTGCCAGCAGCTACCCGGGACTAGCGGGGGAGACCCAGTACTTC.

The CDR3 spells CASRDRSFTDTQYF. CDR3 in DNA: TGTGCCAGCAGAGACCGGTCCTTCACAGATACGCAGTATTTT. The genes are TRBV28 and TRBJ2-3; D gene unclear. The CDR3 has 14 amino acids. Trimming took off 6 bases at V and 2 bases at J, with 12 bases between the two ends. CDR1 and CDR2 (germline): MDHEN, SYDVKM.

The genes are TRBV6-4 and TRBJ2-3, with D possibly being TRBD2 (5 bases). V dropped 6 bases and J dropped 1 base, with 8 bases sitting between them. Germline V gene lookup returns CDR1 MRHNA and CDR2 SNTAGT. The length of the CDR3 is 13 residues. The CDR3 is CASRAAGTDTQYF. In DNA, the CDR3 is TGTGCCAGCAGAGCGGCAGGCACAGATACGCAGTATTTT.

V is TRBV19 and J is TRBJ1-4, with unresolved D. Germline V gene data show CDR1 as LNHDA and CDR2 as SQIVND (reference sequence). Trimming stripped 5 bases from V and 2 bases from J, with 18 bases between. The CDR3 consists of 17 residues. Here the CDR3 DNA reads TGTGCCAGTAGTTCCCCCGGTCATGGCTTGACTAATGAAAAACTGTTTTTT. It encodes CASSSPGHGLTNEKLFF.

This clone turned up a few times. The chain combines TRBV9 with TRBJ2-7; 11 nucleotides align to TRBD1. With V trimmed by 3 bases and J by 3 bases, 2 bases remained unmatched. The CDR3 is 14 residues long. CDR1 and CDR2 from the germline V gene are SGDLS and YYNGEE. The DNA of the CDR3 is TGTGCCAGCAGCGAGGGGACAGGGGGCTACGAGCAGTACTTC. It is translated as CASSEGTGGYEQYF. The variable domain in full, with the rest retrieved from reference TRBV9 and TRBJ2-7, is DSGVTQTPKHLITATGQRVTLRCSPRSGDLSVYWYQQSLDQGLQFLIQYYNGEERAKGNILERFSAQQFPDLHSELNLSSLELGDSALYFCASSEGTGGYEQYFGPGTRLTVT.

This sequence joins TRBV5-1 and TRBJ1-2, with 8 bases identical to TRBD1. The V gene's germline CDR1 is SGHRS and CDR2 YFSETQ. The CDR3 loop spans 14 amino acids. The V segment lost 4 bases and the J segment 8 bases; nucleotides outside the gene matches: 10. Here the CDR3 DNA reads TGCGCCAGCAGCCCTGGACAGGGCCAGGGGGGCTACACCTTC. It specifies CASSPGQGQGGYTF.

The V and J genes are TRBV6-5 and TRBJ2-3; 9 bases are a match to TRBD1. The V gene's germline CDR1 is MNHEY and CDR2 SVGAGI. This CDR3 is built from 15 residues. V shed 6 bases and J 4 bases; nucleotides not matched to a gene: 8. CDR3 DNA sequence: TGTGCCAGCAGACCAGGACAGGGGTTGTCAGATACGCAGTATTTT. Protein product: CASRPGQGLSDTQYF.

The chain employs TRBV29-1 and TRBJ2-5; possibly TRBD1 for D (6 bases). The germline gives CDR1 SQVTM, CDR2 ANQGSEA. V was cut by 3 bases and J by 1 base, with 12 bases left in between. The CDR3 is 14 amino acids. CDR3 sequence (DNA): TGCAGCGTTGAGCCCCAGGGGTTCCAAGAGACCCAGTACTTC. This gives the protein CSVEPQGFQETQYF.

The chain joins TRBV6-1 to TRBJ2-3; 9 positions match TRBD1. V shed 5 bases and J 4 bases; nucleotides not matched to a gene: 4. This CDR3 comprises 14 residues. Germline V gene sequence: CDR1 MNHNS, CDR2 SASEGT. Here the CDR3 reads CASSTTGGSDTQYF. The CDR3 region has the DNA TGTGCCAGCAGTACGACAGGGGGTTCAGATACGCAGTATTTT.

This rearrangement joins TRBV6-1 to TRBJ2-2; 8 bases are a match to TRBD1. The CDR3 is 14 amino acids. The V gene end was trimmed by 4 bases and the J gene end by 5 bases; junction bases not matched to a gene: 3. Germline lookup yields CDR1 MNHNS and CDR2 SASEGT. In DNA form, the CDR3 reads TGTGCCAGCAGTGTCGGACAGGGTACCGGGGAGCTGTTTTTT. Translated, it gives CASSVGQGTGELFF.

This rearrangement joins TRBV25-1 to TRBJ2-7, with 12 bases fitting TRBD2. The CDR3 is 14 residues long. V dropped 6 bases and J dropped 5; count of bases not matched to a gene: 5. Looked up from germline, CDR1 is MGHDK and CDR2 is SYGVNS. The CDR3 DNA reads as TGTGCCAGCAGCAAAACTAGCGGGGGGAACGAGCAGTACTTC. Translated: CASSKTSGGNEQYF.

This chain connects TRBV5-4 to TRBJ1-2, with D hard to call. Germline V gene data show CDR1 as SGHNT and CDR2 as YYREEE (reference sequence). The CDR3 contains 14 residues. V was clipped by 0 bases and J by 8 bases, with 14 bases between them. CDR3 bases: TGTGCCAGCAGCTTGGCCCGGCAGCTCGAAGGCTACACCTTC. Residues: CASSLARQLEGYTF.

Notes on this clone: This CDR3 fails to terminate in the conserved phenylalanine or tryptophan, so it likely reflects a read error. The chain is built from TRBV6-1 and TRBJ1-5; D not certain. Germline V gene sequence: CDR1 MNHNS, CDR2 SASEGT. The CDR3 sequence is 16 residues long. The V and J ends lost 4 bases and 0 bases respectively, with 13 bases between them. CDR3 sequence: CASSARSGYSNQPQHL. CDR3 in DNA: TGTGCCAGCAGTGCCAGGAGTGGCTATAGCAATCAGCCCCAGCATCTT.

This CDR3 reads CASSPFHQGRRSSGNTIYF. The CDR3 bases are TGTGCCAGCAGCCCATTTCACCAGGGACGTCGAAGCTCTGGAAACACCATATATTTT. This chain joins TRBV5-8 and TRBJ1-3, with D perhaps TRBD1 (5 bases). Trimming pared 4 bases from V and 0 bases from J, leaving 23 bases between. The length of the CDR3 is 19 residues. Germline-derived CDR1 and CDR2 are SGHTS and YDEGEE.

The gene calls are TRBV19 and TRBJ1-1, with D unresolved. CDR3 size: 14 residues. V lost 9 bases and J lost 0, with 14 bases in between. From germline, CDR1 is LNHDA and CDR2 SQIVND (reference sequence). This CDR3 reads CASRVKRLNTEAFF. In DNA, the CDR3 is TGTGCCAGCCGCGTAAAGAGACTGAACACTGAAGCTTTCTTT. Supplemented by reference TRBV19 and TRBJ1-1, the full variable domain reads DGGITQSPKYLFRKEGQNVTLSCEQNLNHDAMYWYRQDPGQGLRLIYYSQIVNDFQKGDIAEGYSVSREKKESFPLTVTSAQKNPTAFYLCASRVKRLNTEAFFGQGTRLTVV.

The rearrangement joins TRBV11-2 to TRBJ2-7; 7 bases match TRBD1. V gave up 5 bases and J gave up 0 bases; unmatched junction bases: 4. The CDR3 consists of 14 residues. Germline V CDR1 and CDR2: SGHAT, FQNNGV. CDR3 nucleotides: TGTGCCAGCAGCATACAGGGGAGCTCCTACGAGCAGTACTTC. Its translation: CASSIQGSSYEQYF.

This chain joins TRBV6-1 and TRBJ2-3; D uncertain. This CDR3 has 12 residues. Per germline, CDR1 MNHNS and CDR2 SASEGT. V was pared by 3 bases and J by 0 bases, with 1 base between. The CDR3, as DNA: TGTGCCAGCAGTGACAGCACAGATACGCAGTATTTT. Translation: CASSDSTDTQYF.

V and J are TRBV11-3 and TRBJ1-1, with 7 bases matching TRBD1. This CDR3 region has 15 residues. Trimming cost V 5 bases and J 2 bases; bases outside gene matches: 8. CDR1 SGHNT and CDR2 YENEEA come from the germline V gene. The CDR3 here is CASSLLTGFNTEAFF. CDR3 DNA: TGTGCCAGCAGCCTTTTGACAGGGTTTAACACTGAAGCTTTCTTT. Full variable domain (rest looked up from reference TRBV11-3 and TRBJ1-1): EAGVVQSPRYKIIEKKQPVAFWCNPISGHNTLYWYLQNLGQGPELLIRYENEEAVDDSQLPKDRFSAERLKGVDSTLKIQPAELGDSAVYLCASSLLTGFNTEAFFGQGTRLTVV.

This chain uses TRBV15 with TRBJ2-1; the D is unclear. The V end was cut by 0 bases, the J end by 0 bases, with 9 bases between. Germline V gives CDR1 LNHNV, CDR2 YYDKDF (reference sequence). This CDR3 spans 16 amino acids. The CDR3 DNA sequence: TGTGCCACCAGCAGAGATCGGGCGGACTCCTACAATGAGCAGTTCTTC. Translating gives CATSRDRADSYNEQFF.